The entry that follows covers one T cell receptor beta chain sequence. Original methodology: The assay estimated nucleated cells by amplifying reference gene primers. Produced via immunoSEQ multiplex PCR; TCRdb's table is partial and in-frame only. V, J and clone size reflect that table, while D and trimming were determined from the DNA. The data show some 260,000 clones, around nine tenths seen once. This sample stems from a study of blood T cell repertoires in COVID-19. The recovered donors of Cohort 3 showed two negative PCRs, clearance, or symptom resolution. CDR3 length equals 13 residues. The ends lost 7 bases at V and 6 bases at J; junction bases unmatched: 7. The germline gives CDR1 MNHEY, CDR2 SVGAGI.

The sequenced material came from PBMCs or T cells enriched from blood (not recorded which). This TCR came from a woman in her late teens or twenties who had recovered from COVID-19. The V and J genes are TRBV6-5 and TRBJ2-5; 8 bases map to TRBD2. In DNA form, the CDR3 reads TGTGCCAGCACCACCGGGGGGGCAAAGACCCAGTACTTC. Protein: CASTTGGAKTQYF.